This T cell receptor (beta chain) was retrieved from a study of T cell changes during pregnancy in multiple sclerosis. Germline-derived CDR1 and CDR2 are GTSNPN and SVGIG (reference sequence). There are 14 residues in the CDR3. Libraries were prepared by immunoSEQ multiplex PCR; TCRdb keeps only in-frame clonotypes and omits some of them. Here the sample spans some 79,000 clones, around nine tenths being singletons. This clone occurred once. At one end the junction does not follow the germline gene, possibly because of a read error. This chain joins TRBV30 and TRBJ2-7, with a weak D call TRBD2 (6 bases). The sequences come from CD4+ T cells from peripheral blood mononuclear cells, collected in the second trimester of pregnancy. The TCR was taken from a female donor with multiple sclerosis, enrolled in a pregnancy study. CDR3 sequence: CAWREPGLPYQQYF. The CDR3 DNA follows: TGTGCCTGGAGGGAACCGGGACTCCCCTACCAGCAGTACTTC.